The clone carrying this T cell receptor (beta chain) was counted many times. Its antigen is undetermined. TCRdb independently ran MiXCR on the 5' RACE reads; one entry per CDR3 protein. The table shows roughly 250,000 distinct CDR3 sequences, with under 15% occurring only once. These data belong to a study of T cells after yellow fever vaccination. Study results and caveats: After the booster, over 95% of CD4 and about nine tenths of CD8 primary-response clones were re-detected.

The sequencing used CD4+ T cells sorted from PBMCs, collected 45 days after the yellow fever booster vaccination. This sequence was found in a man aged 30 to 45 who received the YFV17D yellow fever vaccine.

The CDR3 sequence is CSVLDRVGNQPQHF. CDR3 DNA: TGCAGCGTCCTGGACAGGGTTGGAAATCAGCCCCAGCATTTT. V and J are TRBV29-1 and TRBJ1-5; 8 nucleotides line up with TRBD1. CDR3 size: 14 residues. J gave up 4 bases and V 6 bases, and 8 bases lay outside the gene matches. Germline V CDR1 and CDR2: SQVTM, ANQGSEA.